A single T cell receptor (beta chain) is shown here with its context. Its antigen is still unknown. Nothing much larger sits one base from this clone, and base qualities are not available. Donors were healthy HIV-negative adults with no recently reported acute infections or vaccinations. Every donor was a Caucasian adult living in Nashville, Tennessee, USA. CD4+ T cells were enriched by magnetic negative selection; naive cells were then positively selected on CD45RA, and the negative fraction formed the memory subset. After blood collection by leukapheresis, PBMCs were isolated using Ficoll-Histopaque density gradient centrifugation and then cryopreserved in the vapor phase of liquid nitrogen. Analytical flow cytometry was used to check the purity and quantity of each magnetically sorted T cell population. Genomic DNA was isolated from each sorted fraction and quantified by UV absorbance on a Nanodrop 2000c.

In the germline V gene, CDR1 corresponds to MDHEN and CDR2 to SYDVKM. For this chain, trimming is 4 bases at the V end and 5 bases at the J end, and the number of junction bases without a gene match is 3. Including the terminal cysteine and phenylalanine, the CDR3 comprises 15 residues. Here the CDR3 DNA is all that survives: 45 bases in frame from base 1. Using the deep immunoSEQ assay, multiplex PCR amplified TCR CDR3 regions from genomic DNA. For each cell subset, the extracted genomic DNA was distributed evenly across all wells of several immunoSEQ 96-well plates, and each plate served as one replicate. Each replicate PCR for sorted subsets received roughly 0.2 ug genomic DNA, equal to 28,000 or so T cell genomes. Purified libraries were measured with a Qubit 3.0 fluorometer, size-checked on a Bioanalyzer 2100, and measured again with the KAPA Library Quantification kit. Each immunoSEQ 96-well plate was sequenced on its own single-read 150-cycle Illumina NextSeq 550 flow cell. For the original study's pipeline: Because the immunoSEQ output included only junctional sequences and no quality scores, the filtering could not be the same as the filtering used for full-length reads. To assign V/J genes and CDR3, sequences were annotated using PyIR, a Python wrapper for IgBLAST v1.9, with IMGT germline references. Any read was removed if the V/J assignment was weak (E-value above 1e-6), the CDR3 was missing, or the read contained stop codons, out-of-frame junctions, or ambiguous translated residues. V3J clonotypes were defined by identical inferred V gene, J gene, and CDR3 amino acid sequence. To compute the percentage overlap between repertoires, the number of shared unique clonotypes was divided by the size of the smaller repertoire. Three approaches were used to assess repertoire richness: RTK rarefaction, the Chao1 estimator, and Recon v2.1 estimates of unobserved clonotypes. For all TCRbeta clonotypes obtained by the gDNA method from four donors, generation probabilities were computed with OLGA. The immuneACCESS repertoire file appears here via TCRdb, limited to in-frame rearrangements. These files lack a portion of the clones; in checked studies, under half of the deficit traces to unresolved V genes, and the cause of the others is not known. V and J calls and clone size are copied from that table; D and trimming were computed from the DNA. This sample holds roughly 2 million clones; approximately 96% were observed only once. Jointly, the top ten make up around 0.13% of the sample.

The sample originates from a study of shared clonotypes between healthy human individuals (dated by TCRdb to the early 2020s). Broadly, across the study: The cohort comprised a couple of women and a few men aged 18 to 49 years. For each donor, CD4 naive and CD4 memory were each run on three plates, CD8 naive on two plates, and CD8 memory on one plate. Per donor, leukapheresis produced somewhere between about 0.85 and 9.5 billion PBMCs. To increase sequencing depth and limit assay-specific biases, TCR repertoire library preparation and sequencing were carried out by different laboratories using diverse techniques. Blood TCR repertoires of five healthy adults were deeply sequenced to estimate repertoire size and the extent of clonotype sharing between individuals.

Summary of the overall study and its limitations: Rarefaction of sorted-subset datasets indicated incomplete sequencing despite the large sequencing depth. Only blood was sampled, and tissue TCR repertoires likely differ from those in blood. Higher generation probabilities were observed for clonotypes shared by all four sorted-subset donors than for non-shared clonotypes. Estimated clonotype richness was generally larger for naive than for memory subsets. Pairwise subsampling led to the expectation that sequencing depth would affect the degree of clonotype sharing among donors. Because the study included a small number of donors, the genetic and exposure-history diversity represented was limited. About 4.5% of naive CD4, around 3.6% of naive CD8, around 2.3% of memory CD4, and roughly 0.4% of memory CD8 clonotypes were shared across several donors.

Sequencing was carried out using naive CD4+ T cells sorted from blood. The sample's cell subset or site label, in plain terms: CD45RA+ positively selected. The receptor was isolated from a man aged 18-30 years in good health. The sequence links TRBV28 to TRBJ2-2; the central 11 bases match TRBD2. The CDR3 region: CASSSTSGKTGELFF. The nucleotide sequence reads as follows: TGTGCCAGCAGTTCGACTAGCGGGAAAACCGGGGAGCTGTTTTTT. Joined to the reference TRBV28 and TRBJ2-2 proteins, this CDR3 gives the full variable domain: DVKVTQSSRYLVKRTGEKVFLECVQDMDHENMFWYRQDPGLGLRLIYFSYDVKMKEKGDIPEGYSVSREKKERFSLILESASTNQTSMYLCASSSTSGKTGELFFGEGSRLTVL.